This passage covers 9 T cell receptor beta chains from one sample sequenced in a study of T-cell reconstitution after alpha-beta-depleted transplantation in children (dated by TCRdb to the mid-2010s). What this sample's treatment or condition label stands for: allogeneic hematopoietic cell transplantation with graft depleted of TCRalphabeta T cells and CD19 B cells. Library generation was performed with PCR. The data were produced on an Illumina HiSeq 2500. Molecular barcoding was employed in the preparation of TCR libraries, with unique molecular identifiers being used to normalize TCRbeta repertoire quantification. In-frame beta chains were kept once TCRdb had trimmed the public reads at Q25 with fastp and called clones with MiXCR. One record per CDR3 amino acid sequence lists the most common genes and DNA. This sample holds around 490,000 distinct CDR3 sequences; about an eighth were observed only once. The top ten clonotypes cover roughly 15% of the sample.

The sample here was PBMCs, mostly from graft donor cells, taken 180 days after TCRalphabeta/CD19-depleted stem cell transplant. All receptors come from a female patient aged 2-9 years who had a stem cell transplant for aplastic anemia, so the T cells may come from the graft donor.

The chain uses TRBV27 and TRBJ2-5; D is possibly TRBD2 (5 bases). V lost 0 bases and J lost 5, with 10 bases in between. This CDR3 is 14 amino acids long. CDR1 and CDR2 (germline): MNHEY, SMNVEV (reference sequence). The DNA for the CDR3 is TGTGCCAGCAGTTTATCGCGCGGGCGGGAGACCCAGTACTTC. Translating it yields CASSLSRGRETQYF.

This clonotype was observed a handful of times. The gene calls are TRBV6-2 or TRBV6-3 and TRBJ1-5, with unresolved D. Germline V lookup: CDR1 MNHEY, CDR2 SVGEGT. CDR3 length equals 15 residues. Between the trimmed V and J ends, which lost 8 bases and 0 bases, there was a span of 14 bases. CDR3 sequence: CASGPDGFSNQPQHF. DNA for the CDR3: TGTGCCAGCGGCCCGGACGGATTTAGCAATCAGCCCCAGCATTTT.

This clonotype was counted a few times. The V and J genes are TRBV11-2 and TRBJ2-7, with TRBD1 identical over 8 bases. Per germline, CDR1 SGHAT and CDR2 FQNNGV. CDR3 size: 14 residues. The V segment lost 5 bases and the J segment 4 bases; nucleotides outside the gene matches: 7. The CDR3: CASSPRRQGYEQYV. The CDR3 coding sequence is TGTGCCAGCAGCCCCCGGCGACAGGGGTACGAGCAGTACGTC.

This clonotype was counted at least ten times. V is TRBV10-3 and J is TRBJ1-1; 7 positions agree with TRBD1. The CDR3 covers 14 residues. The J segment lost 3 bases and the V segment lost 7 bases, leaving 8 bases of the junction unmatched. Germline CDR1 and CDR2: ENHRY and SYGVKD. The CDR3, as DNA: TGTGCCATCACAAAAGACAGGGACGACACTGAAGCTTTCTTT. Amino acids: CAITKDRDDTEAFF.

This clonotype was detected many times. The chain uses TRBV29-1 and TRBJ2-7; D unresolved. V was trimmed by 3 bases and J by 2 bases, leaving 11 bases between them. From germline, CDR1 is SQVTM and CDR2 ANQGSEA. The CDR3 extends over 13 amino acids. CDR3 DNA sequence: TGCAGCGTTGAGGTCACAGTTACCTACGAGCAGTACTTC. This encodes CSVEVTVTYEQYF.

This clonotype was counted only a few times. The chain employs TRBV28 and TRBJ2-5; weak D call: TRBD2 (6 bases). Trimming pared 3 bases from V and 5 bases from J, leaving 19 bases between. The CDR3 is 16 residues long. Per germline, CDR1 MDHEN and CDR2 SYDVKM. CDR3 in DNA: TGTGCCAGCAGTTTCGACCGGGACTTATTAAGGGAGACCCAGTACTTC. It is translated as CASSFDRDLLRETQYF. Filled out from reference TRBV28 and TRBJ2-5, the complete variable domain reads DVKVTQSSRYLVKRTGEKVFLECVQDMDHENMFWYRQDPGLGLRLIYFSYDVKMKEKGDIPEGYSVSREKKERFSLILESASTNQTSMYLCASSFDRDLLRETQYFGPGTRLLVL.

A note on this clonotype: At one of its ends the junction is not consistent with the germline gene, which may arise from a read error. The DNA for the CDR3 is TGTGCCACCTCACCAGGACAAAATCAGCCCCAGCATTTT. Translated, it gives CATSPGQNQPQHF. The V call is TRBV18, the J call TRBJ1-5, with D possibly TRBD1 on 5 matching bases. The CDR3 is made up of 13 amino acids. CDR1 and CDR2 (germline): KGHSH, LQKENI.

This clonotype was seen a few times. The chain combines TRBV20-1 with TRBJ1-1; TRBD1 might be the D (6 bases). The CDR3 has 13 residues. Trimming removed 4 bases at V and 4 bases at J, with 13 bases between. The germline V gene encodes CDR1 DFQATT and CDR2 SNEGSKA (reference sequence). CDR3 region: CSANPPGATEAFF. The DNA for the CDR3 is TGCAGTGCTAACCCCCCGGGGGCCACTGAAGCTTTCTTT.

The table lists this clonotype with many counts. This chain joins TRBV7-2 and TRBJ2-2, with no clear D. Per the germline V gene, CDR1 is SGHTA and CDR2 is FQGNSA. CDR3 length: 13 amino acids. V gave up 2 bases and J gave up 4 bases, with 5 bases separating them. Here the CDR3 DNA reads TGTGCCAGCAGCTTAAAGGGCACCGGGGAGCTGTTTTTT. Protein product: CASSLKGTGELFF.